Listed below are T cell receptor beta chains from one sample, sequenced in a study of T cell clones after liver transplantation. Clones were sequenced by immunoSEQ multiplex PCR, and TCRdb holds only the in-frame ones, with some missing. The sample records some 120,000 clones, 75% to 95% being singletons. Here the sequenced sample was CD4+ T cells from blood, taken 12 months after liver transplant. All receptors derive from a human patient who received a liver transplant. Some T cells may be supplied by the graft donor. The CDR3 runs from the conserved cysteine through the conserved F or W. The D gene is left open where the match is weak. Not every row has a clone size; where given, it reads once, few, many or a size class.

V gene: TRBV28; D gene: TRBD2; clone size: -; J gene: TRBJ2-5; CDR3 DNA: TGTGCCAGCAGTTTTCACCGCGGGGGCCAAGAGACCCAGTACTTC; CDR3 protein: CASSFHRGGQETQYF
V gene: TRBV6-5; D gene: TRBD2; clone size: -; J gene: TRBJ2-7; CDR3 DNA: TGTGCCAGCAGTCACCGGGGGGTAGGCGGGAACGAGCAGTACTTC; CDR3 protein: CASSHRGVGGNEQYF
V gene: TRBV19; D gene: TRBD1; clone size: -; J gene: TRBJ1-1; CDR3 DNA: TGTGCCAGTAGGGATCCGGGACAGACGACTGAAGCTTTCTTT; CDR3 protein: CASRDPGQTTEAFF
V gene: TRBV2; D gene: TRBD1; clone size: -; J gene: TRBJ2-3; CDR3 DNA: TGTGCCAGCAGGGAGATACAGGGGGCCACAGATACGCAGTATTTT; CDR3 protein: CASREIQGATDTQYF
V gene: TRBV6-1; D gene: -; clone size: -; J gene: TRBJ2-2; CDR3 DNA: TGTGCCAGCAGTGAGGCTTGGGGCTGGATGAACACCGGGGAGCTGTTTTTT; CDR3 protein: CASSEAWGWMNTGELFF
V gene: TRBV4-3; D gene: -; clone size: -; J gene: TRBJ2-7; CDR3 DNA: TGCGCCAGCAGCCAAGATCCAACCCTCCGGGAGTGCTCCTACGAGCAGTACTTC; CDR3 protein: CASSQDPTLRECSYEQYF
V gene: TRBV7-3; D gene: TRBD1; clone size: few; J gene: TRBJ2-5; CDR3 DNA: TGTGCCAGCAGCTCCGGACAGGGCGAGACCCAGTACTTC; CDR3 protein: CASSSGQGETQYF
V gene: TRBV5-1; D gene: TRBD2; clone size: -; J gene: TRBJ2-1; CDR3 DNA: TGCGCCACCAATATAGGGGACTATTCCTACAATGAGCAGTTCTTC; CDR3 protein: CATNIGDYSYNEQFF
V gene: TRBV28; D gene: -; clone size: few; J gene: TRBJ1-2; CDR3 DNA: TGTGCCAGCAGGGAGTCTACACAACGCGGCTACACCTTC; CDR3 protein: CASRESTQRGYTF
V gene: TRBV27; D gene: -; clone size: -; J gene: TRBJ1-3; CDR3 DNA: TGTGCCAGCAGTTTGGGACTTGGAAACACCATATATTTT; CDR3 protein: CASSLGLGNTIYF
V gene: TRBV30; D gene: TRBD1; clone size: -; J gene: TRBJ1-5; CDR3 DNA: TGTGCCTGGGGACAGGGGGCCTCCTACAATCAGCCCCAGCATTTT; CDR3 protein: CAWGQGASYNQPQHF
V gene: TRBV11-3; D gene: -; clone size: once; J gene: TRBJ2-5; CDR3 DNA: TGTGCCAGCAACCTACAGGGCGAAGAGACCCAGTACTTC; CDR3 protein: CASNLQGEETQYF
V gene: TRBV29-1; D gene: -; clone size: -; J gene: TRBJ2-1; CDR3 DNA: TGCAGCGTTGAAGGTGGGGCAGGGTACAATGAGCAGTTCTTC; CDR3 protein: CSVEGGAGYNEQFF
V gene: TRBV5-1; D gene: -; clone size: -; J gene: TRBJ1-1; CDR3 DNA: TGCGCCAGCAGCTTGGCCTACTTCCTGGACACTGAAGCTTTCTTT; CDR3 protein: CASSLAYFLDTEAFF
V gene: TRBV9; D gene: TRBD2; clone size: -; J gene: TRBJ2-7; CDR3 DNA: TGTGCCAGGAGAGGGCTAGCGGGCAAAAGAGGCTACTCCTACGAGCAGTACTTC; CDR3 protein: CARRGLAGKRGYSYEQYF
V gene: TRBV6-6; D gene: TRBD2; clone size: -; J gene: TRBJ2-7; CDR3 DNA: TGTGCCAGCAGTCCAAAGGCTGGGACTAGCGTGGGGGAGCAGTACTTC; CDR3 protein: CASSPKAGTSVGEQYF
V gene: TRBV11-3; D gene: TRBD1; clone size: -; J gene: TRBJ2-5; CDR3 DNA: TGTGCCAGCAGCTTAGATATATCCAGGGGGCAAGAGACCCAGTACTTC; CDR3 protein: CASSLDISRGQETQYF
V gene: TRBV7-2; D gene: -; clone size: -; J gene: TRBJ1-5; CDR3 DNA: TGTGCCAGCAGCTTAGAGTCACCCACAAGGCGGCCCCAGCATTTT; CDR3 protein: CASSLESPTRRPQHF
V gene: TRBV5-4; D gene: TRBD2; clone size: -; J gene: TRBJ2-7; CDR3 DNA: TGTGCCAGCAGCTTGGGTTCGTCTAGCGGATACTACGAGCAGTACTTC; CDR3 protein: CASSLGSSSGYYEQYF
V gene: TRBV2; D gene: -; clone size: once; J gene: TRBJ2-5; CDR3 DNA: TGTGCCAGCGGGTGGCGACAAACTCAAGAGACCCAGTACTTC; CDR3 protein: CASGWRQTQETQYF
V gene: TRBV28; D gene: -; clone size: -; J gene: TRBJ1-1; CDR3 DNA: TGTGCCAGCGGAGAGAACAGGGACACTGAAGCTTTCTTT; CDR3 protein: CASGENRDTEAFF
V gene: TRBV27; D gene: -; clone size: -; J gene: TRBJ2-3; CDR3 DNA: TGTGCCAGCAGTAAATCGACAGATACGCAGTATTTT; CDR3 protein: CASSKSTDTQYF
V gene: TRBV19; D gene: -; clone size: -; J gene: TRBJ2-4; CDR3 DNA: TGTGCCAGTAGTACCCAAGGTAGGGGCGGGCCTAGGGGAAACATTCAGTACTTC; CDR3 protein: CASSTQGRGGPRGNIQYF
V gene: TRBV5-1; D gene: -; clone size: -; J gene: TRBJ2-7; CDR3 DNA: TGCGCCAGCAGCTGGCCCATTGACGAGCAGTACTTC; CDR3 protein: CASSWPIDEQYF
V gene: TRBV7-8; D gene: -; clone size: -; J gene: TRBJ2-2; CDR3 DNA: TGTGCCAGCAGAACATCACGGGAGAGGGCCGGGGAGCTGTTTTTT; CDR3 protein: CASRTSRERAGELFF
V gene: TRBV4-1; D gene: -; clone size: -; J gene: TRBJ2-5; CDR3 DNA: TGCGCCAGCAGCCAAGTGGCGGCTCAAGAGACCCAGTACTTC; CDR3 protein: CASSQVAAQETQYF
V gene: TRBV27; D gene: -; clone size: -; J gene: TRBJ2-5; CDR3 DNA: TGTGCCAGCAGTTTACTCGGTTCAGAGACCCAGTACTTC; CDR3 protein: CASSLLGSETQYF
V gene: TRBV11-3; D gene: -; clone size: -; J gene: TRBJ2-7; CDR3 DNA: TGTGCCAGCAGCCTAAGGGGCAGAATCGAGCAGTACTTC; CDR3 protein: CASSLRGRIEQYF
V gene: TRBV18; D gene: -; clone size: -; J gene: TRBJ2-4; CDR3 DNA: TGTGCCAGCTCACCCACTACAGGAAGAGACATTCAGTACTTC; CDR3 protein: CASSPTTGRDIQYF
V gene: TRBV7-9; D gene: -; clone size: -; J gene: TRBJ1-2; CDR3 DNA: TGTGCCAGCAGCTTATCGGGTTGGGGCTACACCTTC; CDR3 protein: CASSLSGWGYTF
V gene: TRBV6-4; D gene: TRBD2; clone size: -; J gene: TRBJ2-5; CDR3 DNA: TGTGCCAGCAGAATTTCCGGGACTAGCGGGAGAGGGACCCAGTACTTC; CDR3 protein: CASRISGTSGRGTQYF
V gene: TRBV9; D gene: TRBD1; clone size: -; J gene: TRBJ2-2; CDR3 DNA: TGTGCCAGCAGCTTTCTCCCCCTCACAGGGGGCCGTGGCACCGGGGAGCTGTTTTTT; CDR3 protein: CASSFLPLTGGRGTGELFF
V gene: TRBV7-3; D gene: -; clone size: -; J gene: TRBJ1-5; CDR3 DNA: TGTGCCAGCAGCCCTAGCCAAGGGTTCTGCAATCAGCCCCAGCATTTT; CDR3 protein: CASSPSQGFCNQPQHF
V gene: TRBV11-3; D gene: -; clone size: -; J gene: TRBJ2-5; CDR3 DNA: TGTGCCAGCAGCTTAGAAGCGGAGTCGTCCCAGTACTTC; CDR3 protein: CASSLEAESSQYF
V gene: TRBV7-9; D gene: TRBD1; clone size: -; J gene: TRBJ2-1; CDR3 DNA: TGTGCCAGCAGCCCGCGTCCCGGGACAGGGGTGAATGAGCAGTTCTTC; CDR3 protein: CASSPRPGTGVNEQFF
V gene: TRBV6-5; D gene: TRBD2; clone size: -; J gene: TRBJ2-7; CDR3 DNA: TGTGCCAGCAGTTATTTAGCGGGAGGCCGCTCCTACGAGCAGTACTTC; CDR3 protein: CASSYLAGGRSYEQYF
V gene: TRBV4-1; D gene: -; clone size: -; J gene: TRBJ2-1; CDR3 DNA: TGCGCCAGCAGCCAAGAGGCAGGGGTCATAAATGAGCAGTTCTTC; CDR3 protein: CASSQEAGVINEQFF
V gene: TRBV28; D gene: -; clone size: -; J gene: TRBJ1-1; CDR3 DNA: TGTGCCAGCACCCCAGTGGGGCGGTTGTATACTGAAGCTTTCTTT; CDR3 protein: CASTPVGRLYTEAFF
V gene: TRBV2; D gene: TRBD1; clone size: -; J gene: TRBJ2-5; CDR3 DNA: TGTGCCAGCAGCAGAACAGGGGCGGGAGAGACCCAGTACTTC; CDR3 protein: CASSRTGAGETQYF
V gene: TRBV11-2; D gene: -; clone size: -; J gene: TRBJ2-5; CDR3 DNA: TGTGCCAGCAGCTTGGACGCTTACTACCAAGAGACCCAGTACTTC; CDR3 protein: CASSLDAYYQETQYF
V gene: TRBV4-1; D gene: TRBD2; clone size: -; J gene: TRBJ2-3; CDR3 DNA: TGCGCCAGCAGCCAAATAGCGGGATCCACAGATACGCAGTATTTT; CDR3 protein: CASSQIAGSTDTQYF
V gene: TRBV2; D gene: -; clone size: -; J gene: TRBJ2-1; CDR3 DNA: TGTGCCAGCAGTGAAGGGCTAGTCTACAATGAGCAGTTCTTC; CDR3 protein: CASSEGLVYNEQFF
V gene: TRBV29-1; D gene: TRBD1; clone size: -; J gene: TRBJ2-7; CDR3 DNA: TGCAGCGTCCTCGGACAGGGTTCCTACGAGCAGTACTTC; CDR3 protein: CSVLGQGSYEQYF
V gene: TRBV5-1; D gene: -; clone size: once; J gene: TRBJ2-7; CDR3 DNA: TGCGCCAGCAGCTTGGTGGGGGGCCCCGAGCAGTACTTC; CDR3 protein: CASSLVGGPEQYF
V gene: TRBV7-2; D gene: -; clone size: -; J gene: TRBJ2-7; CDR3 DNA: TGTGCCAGCAGCGGCGGCGGCTACGAGCAGTACTTC; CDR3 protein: CASSGGGYEQYF
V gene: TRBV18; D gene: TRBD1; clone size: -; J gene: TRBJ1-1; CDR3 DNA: TGTGCCAGCTTGCAGGGGGCTCTGAACACTGAAGCTTTCTTT; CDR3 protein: CASLQGALNTEAFF
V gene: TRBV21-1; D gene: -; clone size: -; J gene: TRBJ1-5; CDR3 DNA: TGTGCCAGCAGGGACAGGGGGCATCAGCCCCAGCATTTT; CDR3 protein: CASRDRGHQPQHF
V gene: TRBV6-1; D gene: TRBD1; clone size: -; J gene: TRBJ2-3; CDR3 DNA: TGTGCCAGCAGTGATAGGGGGCCCCAGAGTACGCAGTATTTT; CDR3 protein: CASSDRGPQSTQYF
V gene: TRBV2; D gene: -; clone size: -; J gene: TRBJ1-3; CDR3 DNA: TGTGCCAGCCGGTTTAGTGGCACTAGACAGGCCGGAAACACCATATATTTT; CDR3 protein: CASRFSGTRQAGNTIYF
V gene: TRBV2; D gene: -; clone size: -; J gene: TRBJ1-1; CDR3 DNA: TGTGCCAGCAGTTCCACACCAGGGAACACTGAAGCTTTCTTT; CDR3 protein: CASSSTPGNTEAFF
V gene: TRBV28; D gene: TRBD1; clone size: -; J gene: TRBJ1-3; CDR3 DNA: TGTGCCAGCACCAACGGGGACAGCCGAAACACCATATATTTT; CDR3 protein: CASTNGDSRNTIYF
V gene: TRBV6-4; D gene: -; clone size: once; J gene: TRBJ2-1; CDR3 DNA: TGTGCCAGCAGTGACACCTTCGCAGGAGGTGTACAGTTCTTC; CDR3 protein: CASSDTFAGGVQFF
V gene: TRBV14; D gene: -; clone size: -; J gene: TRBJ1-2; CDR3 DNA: TGTGCCAGCAGCCAAGACAGGGTGGGCTATGGCTACACCTTC; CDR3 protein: CASSQDRVGYGYTF
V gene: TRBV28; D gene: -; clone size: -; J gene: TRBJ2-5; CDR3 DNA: TGTGCCAGCAGGCTGGGAGGGGACAGTGCGGGAGAGACCCAGTACTTC; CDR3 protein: CASRLGGDSAGETQYF
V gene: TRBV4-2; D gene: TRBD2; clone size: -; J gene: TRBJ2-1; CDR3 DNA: TGTGCCAGCAGCCGAGAGTACGGGAGGCCCTCGTCCTACAATGAGCAGTTCTTC; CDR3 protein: CASSREYGRPSSYNEQFF
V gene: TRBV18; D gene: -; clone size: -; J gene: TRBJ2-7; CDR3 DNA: TGTGCCAGCTCAGCCGGGACATACGACGAGCAGTACTTC; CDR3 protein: CASSAGTYDEQYF
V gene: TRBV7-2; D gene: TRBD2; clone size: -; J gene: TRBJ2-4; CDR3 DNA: TGTGCCAGCAGTCCCCGGCGGGGGGATAAAAACATTCAGTACTTC; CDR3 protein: CASSPRRGDKNIQYF